This T cell receptor beta chain appears in the sequencing data of a study of blood T cell repertoires in COVID-19. Original processing methods: Nucleated cell counts were estimated from reference gene primer amplification. TCRdb keeps only in-frame clones here, not all; method: immunoSEQ multiplex PCR. V, J and clone size were drawn from that table, and D and trimming were deduced from the DNA. Of 250,000 to 350,000 clones in the sample, about 90% are singletons; the top ten hold 6.3%. The CDR3 totals 16 residues. CDR1 is SGDLS and CDR2 is YYNGEE in the germline V gene. J gave up 9 bases and V 0 bases, and 11 bases lay outside the gene matches.

This clonotype was obtained from a woman aged 50 to 60 with COVID-19, enrolled during active disease. The genes are TRBV9 and TRBJ2-5; 10 nucleotides agree with TRBD2. Sequencing was carried out using peripheral blood. The CDR3 sequence is CASSVGVAGGSGAQYF. The DNA for the CDR3 is TGTGCCAGCAGCGTAGGGGTAGCGGGAGGATCTGGGGCCCAGTACTTC.